These 21 T cell receptor beta chains were all obtained from the same sample, sequenced in a study of blood T cell repertoires in COVID-19. Measured with immunoSEQ multiplex PCR; TCRdb has only the in-frame clones, and not every one. Of about 110,000 clones listed, about 83% are singletons. The sample consisted of peripheral blood. These receptor sequences come from a woman aged 70-85 years with acute or convalescent COVID-19.

The gene calls are TRBV28 and TRBJ1-6; no firm D call. This CDR3 region has 14 residues. V was shortened by 5 bases and J by 8 bases, with 13 bases between the two germline ends. CDR1 is MDHEN, CDR2 SYDVKM, per germline. CDR3 DNA sequence: TGTGCCAGCAGTAACAGATTTGTTTATTCACCCCTCCACTTT. Translation: CASSNRFVYSPLHF.

The rearrangement joins TRBV19 to TRBJ1-2; TRBD1 matches at 10 bases. The germline gives CDR1 LNHDA, CDR2 SQIVND (reference sequence). The CDR3 loop spans 15 amino acids. V lost 6 bases and J lost 3; bases outside the gene matches: 7. The CDR3 sequence is CASRTPGQGYYGYTF. The CDR3 DNA follows: TGTGCCAGTAGGACACCGGGACAGGGGTACTATGGCTACACCTTC.

This clone was observed once. The chain is built from TRBV5-1 and TRBJ1-1; a weak D match, TRBD1 (5 bases). This CDR3 spans 14 amino acids. CDR1 is SGHRS and CDR2 is YFSETQ in the germline V gene. Trimming took 4 bases from V and 4 from J, leaving 14 bases between them. CDR3 DNA sequence: TGCGCCAGCAGCCCTTCCGGAGGGGTCACTGAAGCTTTCTTT. Its protein is CASSPSGGVTEAFF.

This clone was observed a handful of times. The chain is built from TRBV28 and TRBJ1-2; D perhaps matches TRBD1 (5 bases). The CDR3 contains 15 residues. The ends were cut back, 6 bases at V and 8 bases at J, with 22 bases in the middle. The V gene's germline CDR1 is MDHEN and CDR2 SYDVKM. The CDR3 bases are TGTGCCAGCAGCCTAGACTCGCCGGGGGGGAGAGGCTACACCTTC. As protein: CASSLDSPGGRGYTF.

The chain carries TRBV18 and TRBJ1-1; D uncertain. This CDR3 region has 13 residues. Deletions cut 3 bases from V and 1 base from J, with 6 bases between. Per germline, CDR1 KGHSH and CDR2 LQKENI. The CDR3 loop is CASSPAQNTEAFF. The CDR3 DNA reads as TGTGCCAGCTCACCGGCACAGAACACTGAAGCTTTCTTT.

In DNA, the CDR3 is TGTGCCAGCAGATCTACCGGGACAGGGAATGAAAAACTGTTTTTT. Translation: CASRSTGTGNEKLFF. The chain carries TRBV28 and TRBJ1-4; TRBD1 matches 9 bases. This CDR3 region has 15 residues. The V gene end was trimmed by 6 bases and the J gene end by 5 bases; junction bases not matched to a gene: 7. The V gene's germline CDR1 is MDHEN and CDR2 SYDVKM.

The rearrangement links TRBV6-1 to TRBJ2-2, with no clear D. The V gene lost 2 bases and the J gene lost 6 bases, with 10 bases spanning the gap. The CDR3 covers 14 residues. CDR1 is MNHNS, CDR2 SASEGT, per germline. CDR3 protein: CASSEYGFAGELFF. In DNA, the CDR3 is TGTGCCAGCAGTGAATACGGGTTTGCCGGGGAGCTGTTTTTT.

The chain has TRBV18 and TRBJ2-7; D remains ambiguous. Germline V lookup: CDR1 KGHSH, CDR2 LQKENI. The CDR3 is 13 residues long. V shed 3 bases and J shed 6 bases, with 12 bases lying between them. The CDR3, as DNA: TGTGCCAGCTCACCCGCTGGGCTTCGCGAGCAGTACTTC. Encoded protein: CASSPAGLREQYF.

The chain employs TRBV28 and TRBJ1-6, with D uncertain. The ends were cut back, 5 bases at V and 14 bases at J, with 13 bases in the middle. Germline V CDR1 and CDR2: MDHEN, SYDVKM. There are 12 residues in the CDR3. The CDR3 DNA follows: TGTGCCAGCAGTCCCCCGTTTTCGGCCCTCCACTTT. It specifies CASSPPFSALHF.

This chain joins TRBV10-3 and TRBJ1-1; tentatively, D is TRBD1 (6 bases). Trimming shortened V by 9 bases and J by 1 base, and 12 bases separated the two germline ends. CDR3 length equals 13 residues. The germline gives CDR1 ENHRY, CDR2 SYGVKD. CDR3 sequence reads: CAMRGGQNTEAFF. In DNA form, the CDR3 reads TGTGCCATGAGAGGGGGACAGAACACTGAAGCTTTCTTT.

The rearrangement joins TRBV19 to TRBJ2-3, with 8 nucleotides matching TRBD1. CDR1 is LNHDA and CDR2 is SQIVND in the germline V gene (reference sequence). The CDR3 length is 14 residues. J was trimmed by 3 bases and V by 8 bases; bases with no gene match: 7. DNA of the CDR3: TGTGCCAGTCGCGACAGGGGAAAGACAGATACGCAGTATTTT. It yields the protein CASRDRGKTDTQYF.

This clone was counted between two and nine times. The genes are TRBV6-5 and TRBJ1-2; D is perhaps TRBD1 (5 bases). V was pared by 6 bases and J by 8 bases, with 19 bases between. This CDR3 region has 14 residues. Germline CDR1 and CDR2: MNHEY and SVGAGI. In DNA form, the CDR3 reads TGTGCCAGCAGGTTCTTGACAGCTCCCTTCGGCTACACCTTC. This gives the protein CASRFLTAPFGYTF.

This clone was detected a few times. This CDR3 is CASSPAGGRYGYTF. The CDR3 DNA reads as TGTGCCAGCTCACCGGCGGGGGGCCGGTATGGCTACACCTTC. This rearrangement joins TRBV18 to TRBJ1-2; possibly TRBD1 for D (6 bases). The CDR3 contains 14 residues. V gave up 3 bases and J gave up 5 bases, with 13 bases separating them. Germline assignment: CDR1 KGHSH and CDR2 LQKENI. Full variable domain (missing parts from reference TRBV18 and TRBJ1-2): NAGVMQNPRHLVRRRGQEARLRCSPMKGHSHVYWYRQLPEEGLKFMVYLQKENIIDESGMPKERFSAEFPKEGPSILRIQQVVRGDSAAYFCASSPAGGRYGYTFGSGTRLTVV.

The genes are TRBV19 and TRBJ2-7; the D gene is possibly TRBD1 (7 bases). There are 14 residues in the CDR3. The ends were cut back, 6 bases at V and 3 bases at J, with 15 bases in the middle. Germline-derived CDR1 and CDR2 are LNHDA and SQIVND (reference sequence). The CDR3 region has the DNA TGTGCCAGTAGCCTGACAGGGACTGACTACGAGCAGTACTTC. Translating it yields CASSLTGTDYEQYF.

In this sample, this clone turned up once. The J gene is TRBJ1-1, the V gene TRBV20-1; D uncertain. Germline V CDR1 and CDR2: DFQATT, SNEGSKA (reference sequence). The CDR3 spans 11 residues. The germline V and J ends were trimmed by 0 bases and 7 bases, with 6 bases remaining between them. CDR3 sequence reads: CSARDPVEAFF. CDR3 nucleotide sequence: TGCAGTGCTAGAGACCCGGTTGAAGCTTTCTTT.

The V and J genes are TRBV7-7 and TRBJ2-5; 9 bases line up with TRBD2. Germline V gene data show CDR1 as SSHAT and CDR2 as FNYEAQ (reference sequence). This CDR3 is 16 amino acids long. V was pared by 5 bases and J by 5 bases, with 12 bases of the junction left unmatched. This chain's CDR3 is CASSPTGGRGVETQYF. CDR3 sequence (DNA): TGTGCCAGCAGCCCCACGGGCGGGAGGGGGGTGGAGACCCAGTACTTC.

V and J are TRBV14 and TRBJ2-5, with 10 bases aligning to TRBD1. The CDR3 runs 16 residues. The germline gives CDR1 SGHDN, CDR2 FVKESK. V lost 6 bases, J lost 4 bases, and 11 bases stayed unmatched. The CDR3 coding sequence is TGTGCCAGCAGTGGGTCGGGACAGGGGAAGCGAGAGACCCAGTACTTC. Translation: CASSGSGQGKRETQYF. Full variable domain (missing parts from reference TRBV14 and TRBJ2-5): EAGVTQFPSHSVIEKGQTVTLRCDPISGHDNLYWYRRVMGKEIKFLLHFVKESKQDESGMPNNRFLAERTGGTYSTLKVQPAELEDSGVYFCASSGSGQGKRETQYFGPGTRLLVL.

The rearrangement links TRBV18 to TRBJ2-7; 9 bases fit TRBD1. CDR1 and CDR2 from the germline V gene are KGHSH and LQKENI. The ends lost 4 bases at V and 7 bases at J; junction bases unmatched: 5. The CDR3 consists of 13 residues. In DNA form, the CDR3 reads TGTGCCAGCTCACGAGACAGGGGGGGAGAGCAGTACGTC. Amino acids: CASSRDRGGEQYV.

V is TRBV6-5 and J is TRBJ1-5, with 7 bases matching TRBD1. Germline CDR1 is MNHEY and CDR2 is SVGAGI. Trimming at V came to 5 bases and at J to 1 base, leaving 5 bases not matched to a gene. This CDR3 contains 15 residues. The CDR3 sequence is CASSPGTASNQPQHF. CDR3 DNA sequence: TGTGCCAGCAGTCCTGGGACAGCAAGCAATCAGCCCCAGCATTTT.

V usage is TRBV14 and J usage is TRBJ2-7; tentative D call: TRBD1 (5 bases). V lost 6 bases, J lost 3 bases, and 21 bases lay in between. The CDR3 runs to 16 residues. The germline V gene encodes CDR1 SGHDN and CDR2 FVKESK. CDR3 residues: CASRYRLGNYFYEQYV. The DNA of the CDR3 is TGTGCCAGCAGATACAGGCTAGGAAACTACTTCTACGAGCAGTACGTC.

The rearrangement joins TRBV6-6 to TRBJ1-5; 9 bases are shared with TRBD1. Germline V lookup: CDR1 MNHNY, CDR2 SVGAGI (reference sequence). This CDR3 comprises 16 residues. With 6 bases clipped from V and 6 bases from J, the junction kept 12 bases outside the gene matches. This CDR3 is CASSNRDRVSGQPQHF. The DNA for the CDR3 is TGTGCCAGCAGCAACCGGGACAGGGTTTCGGGTCAGCCCCAGCATTTT.